This record looks at one T cell receptor (beta chain) sequence and its context. This record belongs to a study of OX40 agonist ivuxolimab in advanced cancers. About the research overall: With a range of 23 to 79, age averaged 60 years, and around 80% were male.

This table comes from immunoSEQ multiplex PCR, and its TCRdb copy is limited to in-frame clones, with some not included. The sample holds more than 100,000 clones; over 75% are singletons and the top ten take 0.55% to 0.7%. Blood sampling took place at baseline, cycle 4 day 1, and cycle 7 day 1. The CDR3 runs to 16 residues. V shed 5 bases and J shed 6 bases, with 26 bases lying between them. Per germline, CDR1 SQVTM and CDR2 ANQGSEA. V gene TRBV29-1 combines with J gene TRBJ2-7, with D maybe TRBD1 (5 bases). Specimen: CD4+ or CD8+ T cells sorted from blood, collected in a trial of the OX40 agonist ivuxolimab. The TCR originated in an adult with an advanced solid tumor such as melanoma, head and neck, liver or kidney cancer. CDR3 coding DNA: TGCAGCGTTTGCGGTCCCCCCAGGGTACGGTTCATCGAGCAGTACTTC. This translates into CSVCGPPRVRFIEQYF.